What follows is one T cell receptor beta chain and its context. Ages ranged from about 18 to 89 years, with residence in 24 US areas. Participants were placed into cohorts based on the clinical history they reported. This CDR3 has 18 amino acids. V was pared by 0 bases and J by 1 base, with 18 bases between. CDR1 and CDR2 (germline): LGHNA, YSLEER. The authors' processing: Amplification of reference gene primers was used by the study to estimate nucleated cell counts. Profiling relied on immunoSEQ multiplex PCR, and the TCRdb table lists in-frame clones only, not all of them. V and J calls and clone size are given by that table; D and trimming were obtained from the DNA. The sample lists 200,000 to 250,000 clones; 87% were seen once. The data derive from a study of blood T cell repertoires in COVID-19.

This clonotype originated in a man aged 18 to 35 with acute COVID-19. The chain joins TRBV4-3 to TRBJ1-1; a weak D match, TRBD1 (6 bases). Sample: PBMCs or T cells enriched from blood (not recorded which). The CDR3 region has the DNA TGCGCCAGCAGCCAAGATGGGACCAGGGGATTCTCGAACACTGAAGCTTTCTTT. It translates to CASSQDGTRGFSNTEAFF.